Presented here are 3 T cell receptor beta chains from one specimen sequenced in a study of human T cells and chemical hapten exposure. Via MiXCR, TCRdb re-called the RACE reads, giving one row per CDR3 protein. The data show fewer than 70,000 distinct CDR3 sequences, 10% to 11% seen once. Time point denoted: pre-sensitization, week 0. The treatment denotes: therapeutic diphenylcyclopropenone sensitization with weekly scalp DPC. The material sequenced was whole blood, taken in connection with sensitization to the hapten diphenylcyclopropenone (DPC). The receptors originated from a woman aged 45-65 years with alopecia areata. Some clones in this sample may be carry-over from other donors' samples.

There are a few counts of this clonotype. V usage is TRBV11-2 and J usage is TRBJ2-2; D gene ambiguous. The CDR3 contains 16 residues. Germline CDR1 reads SGHAT; CDR2 reads FQNNGV. The V and J ends lost 5 bases and 3 bases respectively, with 16 bases between them. The CDR3 coding sequence is TGTGCCAGCAGCAGAAAGCGACTTCCCGACACCGGGGAGCTGTTTTTT. Amino acid sequence: CASSRKRLPDTGELFF. Supplemented by reference TRBV11-2 and TRBJ2-2, the full variable domain reads EAGVAQSPRYKIIEKRQSVAFWCNPISGHATLYWYQQILGQGPKLLIQFQNNGVVDDSQLPKDRFSAERLKGVDSTLKIQPAKLEDSAVYLCASSRKRLPDTGELFFGEGSRLTVL.

In this sample, this clonotype turned up many times. The chain carries TRBV6-2 or TRBV6-3 and TRBJ1-1; possibly TRBD1 for D (6 bases). Germline CDR1 is MNHEY and CDR2 is SVGEGT. The ends were cut back, 7 bases at V and 3 bases at J, with 21 bases in the middle. The CDR3 is 16 amino acids. CDR3 coding DNA: TGTGCCAGCACCCCCGAGGGGGGGCGCTGGGACACTGAAGCTTTCTTT. This translates into CASTPEGGRWDTEAFF.

A few counts support this clonotype. The chain combines TRBV28 with TRBJ2-5; perhaps TRBD2 as D (6 bases). Germline V CDR1 and CDR2: MDHEN, SYDVKM. V shed 2 bases and J shed 5 bases, with 12 bases lying between them. CDR3 length equals 14 residues. In DNA form, the CDR3 reads TGTGCCAGCAGTTTACGCGCTGGGGGGGAGACCCAGTACTTC. It is translated as CASSLRAGGETQYF.